This passage covers 21 T cell receptor beta chains from one sample sequenced in a study of response to subunit inactivated influenza vaccine. TCRdb passed the RT-PCR reads through MiXCR, listing each CDR3 protein once. This sample has roughly 190,000 distinct CDR3 sequences, with less than 15% found just once. The sample was also linked to a second study, of T cells expressing NK-cell markers. Per that study: 5'RACE template switching with UMIs produced the TCR beta cDNA.

The sequencing used CD8+ T cells sorted from PBMCs, collected 11 to 12 days after vaccination. These receptor sequences come from a man in his fifties who received an inactivated influenza vaccine.

This clonotype occurred a few times. The chain carries TRBV12-3 or TRBV12-4 and TRBJ2-5; 7 bases align to TRBD1. The V and J ends lost 3 bases and 5 bases, in that order; junction bases with no gene match: 3. The CDR3 is 13 amino acids. This CDR3 reads CASSLGTVETQYF. DNA of the CDR3: TGTGCCAGCAGTTTGGGGACAGTCGAGACCCAGTACTTC.

This clonotype came up a few times. The chain is built from TRBV5-6 and TRBJ2-1; 12 bases match TRBD2. With V trimmed by 3 bases and J by 6 bases, 4 bases remained unmatched. Per the germline V gene, CDR1 is SGHDT and CDR2 is YYEEEE. The CDR3 is 15 residues long. Written as DNA, the CDR3 is TGTGCCAGCAGCTCGCCGGGACTAGCGGGCAATGAGCAGTTCTTC. Residues: CASSSPGLAGNEQFF.

CDR3 coding DNA: TGTGCCAGCAGCTTAGCTAACGGGGTCACAGATACGCAGTATTTT. It translates to CASSLANGVTDTQYF. This sequence joins TRBV7-8 and TRBJ2-3, with D maybe TRBD2 (5 bases). V was clipped by 0 bases and J by 2 bases, with 9 bases between them. CDR3 length: 15 amino acids. CDR1 and CDR2 (germline): SGHVS, FQNEAQ.

The table lists this clonotype with many counts. The chain employs TRBV4-2 and TRBJ1-4; D is possibly TRBD1 (6 bases). The V end lost 4 bases, the J end lost 0 bases, and 12 bases lay between the germline ends. This CDR3 has 16 amino acids. Germline V gives CDR1 LGHNA, CDR2 YNFKEQ. The DNA for the CDR3 is TGTGCCAGCAGCCCCCTGGACAGCTCAACTAATGAAAAACTGTTTTTT. This encodes CASSPLDSSTNEKLFF.

The chain uses TRBV15 and TRBJ1-2; D remains unclear. There are 13 residues in the CDR3. The V gene lost 1 base and the J gene lost 8 bases, with 11 bases spanning the gap. Germline V gives CDR1 LNHNV, CDR2 YYDKDF (reference sequence). CDR3: CATSRVLSLGYTF. The DNA for the CDR3 is TGTGCCACCAGCAGAGTCTTATCACTCGGCTACACCTTC.

The rearrangement links TRBV1 to TRBJ2-7; the table calls TRBD1, which could not be checked here. TRBV1 is noted as a pseudogene. This CDR3 has 12 residues. For the CDR3, the DNA is TGCACCAGCAGCCAAGAGGGGGTCGAGCAGTACTTC. Protein product: CTSSQEGVEQYF.

The J gene is TRBJ2-7, the V gene TRBV30, with 7 positions matching TRBD1. Trimming at V came to 1 base and at J to 0 bases, leaving 3 bases not matched to a gene. Germline loops: CDR1 GTSNPN, CDR2 SVGIG (reference sequence). The CDR3 is made up of 14 amino acids. The CDR3, as DNA: TGTGCCTGGAGTGAGGACAGGTACTCCTACGAGCAGTACTTC. Translating it yields CAWSEDRYSYEQYF.

There are a few counts of this clonotype. The chain links TRBV6-5 to TRBJ2-1; D ambiguous. The V gene lost 0 bases and the J gene lost 5 bases, with 11 bases spanning the gap. Germline V gene sequence: CDR1 MNHEY, CDR2 SVGAGI. The CDR3 consists of 15 residues. The CDR3 protein is CASSYSSRRNNEQFF. DNA of the CDR3: TGTGCCAGCAGTTACTCTTCTAGGAGAAACAATGAGCAGTTCTTC.

The V and J genes are TRBV19 and TRBJ2-7; no definite D call. Germline loops: CDR1 LNHDA, CDR2 SQIVND (reference sequence). The CDR3 spans 13 residues. V was pared by 5 bases and J by 5 bases, with 13 bases between. The DNA for the CDR3 is TGTGCCAGTAGTCCTGCTTCCGGTCACGAGCAGTACTTC. Translated, it gives CASSPASGHEQYF.

The J gene is TRBJ1-1, the V gene TRBV29-1; D is ambiguous. The CDR3 is made up of 13 amino acids. The germline V and J ends were trimmed by 6 bases and 0 bases, with 11 bases remaining between them. Germline V lookup: CDR1 SQVTM, CDR2 ANQGSEA. In DNA form, the CDR3 reads TGCAGCGTCGCGGACGGATTGAACACTGAAGCTTTCTTT. Amino acid sequence: CSVADGLNTEAFF.

This clonotype has at least ten counts. Here the CDR3 DNA reads TGTGCCAGCAGCCAAGAAAAGGTTCACGAGCAGTACTTC. This sequence encodes CASSQEKVHEQYF. The chain employs TRBV4-2 and TRBJ2-7, with D hard to call. V was shortened by 0 bases and J by 5 bases, with 8 bases between the two germline ends. Germline loops: CDR1 LGHNA, CDR2 YNFKEQ. The CDR3 covers 13 residues.

The gene calls are TRBV4-1 and TRBJ1-5; no clear D gene. Germline-derived CDR1 and CDR2 are MGHRA and YSYEKL. CDR3 size: 14 residues. V dropped 1 base and J dropped 3 bases, with 7 bases sitting between them. This CDR3 reads CASSQGLLNQPQHF. The CDR3 region has the DNA TGCGCCAGCAGCCAAGGACTCCTCAATCAGCCCCAGCATTTT.

This clonotype was seen many times. The chain links TRBV4-2 to TRBJ2-3; possibly TRBD2 for D (6 bases). The V gene's germline CDR1 is LGHNA and CDR2 YNFKEQ. V lost 1 base and J 4 bases, leaving 12 bases between the germline ends. The length of the CDR3 is 15 residues. This CDR3 reads CASSQGPGVADTQYF. The CDR3 region has the DNA TGTGCCAGCAGCCAAGGCCCGGGGGTCGCAGATACGCAGTATTTT.

This clonotype came up a few times. This rearrangement joins TRBV11-2 to TRBJ2-3; D gene uncertain. Germline CDR1 reads SGHAT; CDR2 reads FQNNGV. The CDR3 is 14 residues long. With 3 bases removed from V and 2 bases from J, the gap between germline ends came to 9 bases. The CDR3: CASSFIWNTDTQYF. The CDR3 DNA reads as TGTGCCAGCAGCTTCATCTGGAACACAGATACGCAGTATTTT.

The chain recombines TRBV7-9 with TRBJ1-6; 8 nucleotides match TRBD1. V was pared by 1 base and J by 15 bases, with 11 bases of the junction left unmatched. The CDR3 has 15 amino acids. Germline lookup yields CDR1 SEHNR and CDR2 FQNEAQ (reference sequence). The CDR3 DNA reads as TGTGCCAGCAGCTTAGTTGGACAGGGTACCTCGGACCTCCACTTT. This translates into CASSLVGQGTSDLHF.

The chain recombines TRBV6-1 with TRBJ1-3, with TRBD1 matching 7 bases. V lost 8 bases, J lost 0 bases, and 7 bases stayed unmatched. This CDR3 region has 15 residues. Per the germline V gene, CDR1 is MNHNS and CDR2 is SASEGT. The CDR3, as DNA: TGTGCCAGCGCGGCGACAGGGATCTCTGGAAACACCATATATTTT. This encodes CASAATGISGNTIYF.

The rearrangement links TRBV20-1 to TRBJ2-7, with 9 nucleotides matching TRBD1. With 7 bases clipped from V and 4 bases from J, the junction kept 17 bases outside the gene matches. From germline, CDR1 is DFQATT and CDR2 SNEGSKA (reference sequence). The CDR3 extends over 16 amino acids. In DNA form, the CDR3 reads TGCAGTGTTTCCGGACTCCGGGACAGGGTAATATACGAGCAGTACTTC. This encodes CSVSGLRDRVIYEQYF.

This clonotype was seen only a few times. The chain employs TRBV7-6 and TRBJ2-5; 9 bases line up with TRBD1. Trimming cost V 1 base and J 2 bases; bases outside gene matches: 11. The CDR3 runs 18 residues. From germline, CDR1 is SGHVS and CDR2 FNYEAQ. The CDR3 here is CASSLVQNRGLGQETQYF. Here the CDR3 DNA reads TGTGCCAGCAGCTTAGTCCAGAACAGGGGGCTCGGGCAAGAGACCCAGTACTTC.

This clonotype was counted between two and nine times. This rearrangement joins TRBV12-3 or TRBV12-4 to TRBJ2-7; D gene ambiguous. This CDR3 spans 13 amino acids. The V gene lost 7 bases and the J gene lost 3 bases, with 13 bases spanning the gap. The CDR3 reads CASNKDTFYEQYF. The DNA for the CDR3 is TGTGCCAGCAACAAAGACACCTTCTACGAGCAGTACTTC.

The V gene is TRBV7-9, the J gene TRBJ2-1; the match to TRBD1 covers 7 bases. The trim removed 5 bases at V and 6 bases at J, leaving 10 bases unmatched. Germline V gives CDR1 SEHNR, CDR2 FQNEAQ (reference sequence). This CDR3 has 15 residues. The CDR3 coding sequence is TGTGCCAGCAGCCACAGGGGAAAAGGAATCAATGAGCAGTTCTTC. This sequence encodes CASSHRGKGINEQFF.

The V and J genes are TRBV13 and TRBJ1-2, with no clear D. From germline, CDR1 is PRHDT and CDR2 FYEKMQ (reference sequence). The CDR3 is 15 amino acids. Trimming took 0 bases from V and 6 from J, leaving 14 bases between them. This CDR3 is CASSLGRRTRDGYTF. The CDR3 DNA follows: TGTGCCAGCAGCTTAGGCCGACGGACCCGGGATGGCTACACCTTC.